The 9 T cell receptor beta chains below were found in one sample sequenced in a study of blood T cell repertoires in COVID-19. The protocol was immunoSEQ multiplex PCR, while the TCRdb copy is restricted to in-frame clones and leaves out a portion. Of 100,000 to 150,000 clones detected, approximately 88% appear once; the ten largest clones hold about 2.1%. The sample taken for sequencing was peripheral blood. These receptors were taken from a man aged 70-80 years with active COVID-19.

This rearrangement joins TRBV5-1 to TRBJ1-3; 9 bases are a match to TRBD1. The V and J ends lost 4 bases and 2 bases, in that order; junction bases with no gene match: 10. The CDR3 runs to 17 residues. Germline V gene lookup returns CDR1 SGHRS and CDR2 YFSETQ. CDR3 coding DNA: TGCGCCAGCAGCCCCAAGGGACAGGGAGAGGCTGGAAACACCATATATTTT. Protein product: CASSPKGQGEAGNTIYF.

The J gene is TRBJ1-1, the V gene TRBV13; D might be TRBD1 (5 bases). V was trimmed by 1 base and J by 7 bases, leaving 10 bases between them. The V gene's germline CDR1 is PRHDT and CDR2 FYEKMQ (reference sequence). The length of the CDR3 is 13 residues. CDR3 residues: CASSLEVGVEAFF. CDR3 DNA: TGTGCCAGCAGCTTAGAGGTAGGGGTTGAAGCTTTCTTT.

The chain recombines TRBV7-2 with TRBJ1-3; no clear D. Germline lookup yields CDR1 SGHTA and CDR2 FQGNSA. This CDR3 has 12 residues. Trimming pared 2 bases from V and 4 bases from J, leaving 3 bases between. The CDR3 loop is CASSLQGNTIYF. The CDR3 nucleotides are TGTGCCAGCAGCTTACAAGGAAACACCATATATTTT.

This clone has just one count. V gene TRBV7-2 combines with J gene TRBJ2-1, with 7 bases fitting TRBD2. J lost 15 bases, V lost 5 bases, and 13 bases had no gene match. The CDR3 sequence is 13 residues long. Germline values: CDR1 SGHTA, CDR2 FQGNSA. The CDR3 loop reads CASSGLVAGDRFF. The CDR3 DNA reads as TGTGCCAGCAGCGGTCTAGTCGCGGGAGATCGGTTCTTC.

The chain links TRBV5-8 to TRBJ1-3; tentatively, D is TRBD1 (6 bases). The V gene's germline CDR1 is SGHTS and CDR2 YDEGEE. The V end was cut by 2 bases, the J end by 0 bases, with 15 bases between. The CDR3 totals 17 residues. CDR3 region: CASSLGGSFFSGNTIYF. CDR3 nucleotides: TGTGCCAGCAGCTTAGGGGGATCCTTCTTCTCTGGAAACACCATATATTTT.

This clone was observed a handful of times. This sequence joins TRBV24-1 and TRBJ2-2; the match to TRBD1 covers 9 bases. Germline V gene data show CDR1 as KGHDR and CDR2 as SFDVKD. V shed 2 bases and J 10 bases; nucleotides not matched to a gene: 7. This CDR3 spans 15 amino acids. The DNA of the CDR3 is TGTGCCACCAGTGATTCGGCCACAGGGGGCAAGGAGCTGTTTTTT. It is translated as CATSDSATGGKELFF.

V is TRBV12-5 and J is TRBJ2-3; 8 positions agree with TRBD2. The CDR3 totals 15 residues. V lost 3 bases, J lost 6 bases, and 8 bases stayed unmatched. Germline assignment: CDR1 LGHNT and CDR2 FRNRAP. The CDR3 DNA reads TGTGCTAGTGGTTTCGGAGCGGGAGAAGGGGATACGCAGTATTTT. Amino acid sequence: CASGFGAGEGDTQYF.

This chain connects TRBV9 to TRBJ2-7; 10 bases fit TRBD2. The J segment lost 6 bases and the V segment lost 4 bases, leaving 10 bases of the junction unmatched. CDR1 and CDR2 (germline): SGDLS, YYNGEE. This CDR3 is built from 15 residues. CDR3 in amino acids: CASSQGASGSREQYF. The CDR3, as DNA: TGTGCCAGCAGCCAGGGGGCTAGCGGGAGTCGCGAGCAGTACTTC.

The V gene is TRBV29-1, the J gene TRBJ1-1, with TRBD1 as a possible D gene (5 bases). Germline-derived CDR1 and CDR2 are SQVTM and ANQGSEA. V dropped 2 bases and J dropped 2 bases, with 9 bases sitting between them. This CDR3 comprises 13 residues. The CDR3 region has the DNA TGCAGCGTTGAACCCGACAGAAACACTGAAGCTTTCTTT. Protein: CSVEPDRNTEAFF.